The source of this T cell receptor (beta chain) is a study of early T cells in non-severe SARS-CoV-2 infection (dated by TCRdb to about 2021). In the study overall: Bulk RNA from unsorted whole blood was used for TCR sequencing, so alpha and beta chains could not be paired.

Overall study results and their limits: VDJdb matching was skewed toward anti-spike CD8 responses and likely underestimated virus-specific expansions by missing private and CD4 specificities.

A case-control design nested within a healthcare worker cohort in London, UK, was used, with weekly nasopharyngeal swab PCR tests and blood sampling performed. Healthcare workers were recruited between 23 and 31 March 2020, during the week of the UK lockdown, and were followed weekly for up to roughly 15 weeks. The sample holds many counts of this clonotype. Its recognized antigen is unknown. No clone much larger than this one lies a single base away; base qualities are absent. Receptor libraries were prepared by 5' RACE. The sequencer listed for this sample is NextSeq 500. The TCR library protocol attached unique molecular identifiers to individual cDNA molecules to correct for sequencing error and PCR bias. Sequencing covered both TCR alpha and beta chains, and within each sample the abundances of alpha and beta sequences were tightly co-correlated. Under the source paper's analysis protocol: Decombinator V4 was used to annotate TCR sequences for V gene, J gene and CDR3. TCRs were defined as expanded if a significant change between any two time points was detected under a Poisson model with p below 0.0001. TCR abundances were normalised to the total number of TCRs sequenced per sample and expressed as counts per million. TRAV1-2 paired with TRAJ12, TRAJ20 or TRAJ33 defined MAIT TCRs, while TRAV10 paired with TRAJ18 defined iNKT TCRs. VDJdb, accessed 1 November 2021, was searched for CMV, EBV and SARS-CoV-2 annotated TCRs, with TCRs annotated for multiple antigens excluded. The public reads were run again by TCRdb, first through fastp at Q25 and then through MiXCR, and only productive beta chains were kept. Identical CDR3 protein sequences are pooled into one entry, listed with their most common genes and DNA. The V and J calls were determined by TCRdb, not by the authors. This sample holds 52,000 or so distinct CDR3 sequences; roughly an eighth were observed only once. The ten biggest clones cover less than 1.5% of the sample.

The CDR3 goes from the cysteine to the phenylalanine over 15 residues. Only the CDR3 region is kept as DNA, spanning 45 bases read in frame from base 1. CDR1 and CDR2, per the germline V gene, are SGHAT and FQNNGV. Deletion took 1 base off V and 2 bases off J, with a span of 12 bases between the germline ends. The sample was whole blood. The chain couples TRBV11-2 to TRBJ2-7; TRBD2 could be the D gene, as 6 bases match. This receptor was identified in an adult who was a healthcare worker with PCR-confirmed SARS-CoV-2 infection or an uninfected control (not recorded which). The nucleotide sequence is TGTGCCAGCAGCTTAGGTCATGCGGGGACCTACGAGCAGTACTTC. Protein translation: CASSLGHAGTYEQYF.